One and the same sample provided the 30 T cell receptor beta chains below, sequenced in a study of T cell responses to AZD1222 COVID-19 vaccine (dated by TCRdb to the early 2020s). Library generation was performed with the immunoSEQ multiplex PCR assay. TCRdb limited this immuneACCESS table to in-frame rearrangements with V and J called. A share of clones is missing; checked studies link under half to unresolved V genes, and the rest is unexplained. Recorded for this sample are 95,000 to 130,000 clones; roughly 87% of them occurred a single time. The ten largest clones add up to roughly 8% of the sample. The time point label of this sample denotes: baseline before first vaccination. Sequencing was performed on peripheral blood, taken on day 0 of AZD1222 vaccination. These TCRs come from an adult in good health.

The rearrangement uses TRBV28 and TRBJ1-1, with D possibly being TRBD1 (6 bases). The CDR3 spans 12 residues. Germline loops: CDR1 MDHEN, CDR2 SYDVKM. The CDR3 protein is CAGGAMNTEAFF. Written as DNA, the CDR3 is TGTGCGGGGGGGGCCATGAACACTGAAGCTTTCTTT.

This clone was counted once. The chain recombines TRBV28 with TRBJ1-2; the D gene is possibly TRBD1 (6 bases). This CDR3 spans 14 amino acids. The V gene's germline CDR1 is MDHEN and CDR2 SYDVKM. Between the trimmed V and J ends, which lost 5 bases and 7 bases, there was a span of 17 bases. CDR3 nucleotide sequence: TGTGCCAGCAGTACTACCCTGGGGGGGGCTGGCTACACCTTC. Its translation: CASSTTLGGAGYTF.

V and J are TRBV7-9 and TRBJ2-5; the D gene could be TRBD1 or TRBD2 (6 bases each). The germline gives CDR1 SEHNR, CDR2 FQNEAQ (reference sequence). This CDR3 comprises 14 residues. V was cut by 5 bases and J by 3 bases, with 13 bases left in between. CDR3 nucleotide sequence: TGTGCCAGCAGCACCTCGGGGGCGAAAGAGACCCAGTACTTC. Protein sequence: CASSTSGAKETQYF.

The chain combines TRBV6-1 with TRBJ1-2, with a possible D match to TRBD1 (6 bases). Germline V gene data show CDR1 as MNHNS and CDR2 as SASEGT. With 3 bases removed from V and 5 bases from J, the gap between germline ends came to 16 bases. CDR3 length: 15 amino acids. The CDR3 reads CASSEDSQIPYGYTF. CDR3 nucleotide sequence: TGTGCCAGCAGTGAGGACAGTCAAATTCCGTATGGCTACACCTTC.

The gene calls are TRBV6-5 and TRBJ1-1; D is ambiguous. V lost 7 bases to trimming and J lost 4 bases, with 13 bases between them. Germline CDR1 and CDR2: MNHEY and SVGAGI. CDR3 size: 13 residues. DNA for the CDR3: TGTGCCAGCACCGAATGGTTGGGCACTGAAGCTTTCTTT. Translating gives CASTEWLGTEAFF.

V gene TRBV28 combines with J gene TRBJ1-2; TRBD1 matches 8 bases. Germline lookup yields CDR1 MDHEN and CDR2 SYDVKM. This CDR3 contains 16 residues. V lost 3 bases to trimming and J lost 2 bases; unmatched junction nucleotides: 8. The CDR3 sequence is CASSFRTGWGNYGYTF. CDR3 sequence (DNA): TGTGCCAGCAGTTTCCGGACAGGGTGGGGAAACTATGGCTACACCTTC.

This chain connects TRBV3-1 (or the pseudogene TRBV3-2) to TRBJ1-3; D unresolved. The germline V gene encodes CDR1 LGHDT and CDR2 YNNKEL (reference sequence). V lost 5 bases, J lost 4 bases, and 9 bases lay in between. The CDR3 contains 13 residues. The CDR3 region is CASSKDGGNTIYF. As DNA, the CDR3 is TGTGCCAGCAGCAAGGACGGAGGAAACACCATATATTTT.

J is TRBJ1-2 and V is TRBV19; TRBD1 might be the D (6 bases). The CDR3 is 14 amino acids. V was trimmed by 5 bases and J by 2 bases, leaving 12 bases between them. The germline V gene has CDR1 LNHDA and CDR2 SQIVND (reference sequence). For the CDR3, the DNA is TGTGCCAGTAGTGCGGGACAACCAAACTATGGCTACACCTTC. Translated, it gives CASSAGQPNYGYTF.

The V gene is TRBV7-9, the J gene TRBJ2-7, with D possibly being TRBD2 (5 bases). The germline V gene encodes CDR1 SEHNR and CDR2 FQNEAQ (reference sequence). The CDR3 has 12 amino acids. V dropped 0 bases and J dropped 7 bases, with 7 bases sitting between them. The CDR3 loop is CASSLARTEQYF. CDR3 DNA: TGTGCCAGCAGCTTAGCCAGGACTGAGCAGTACTTC.

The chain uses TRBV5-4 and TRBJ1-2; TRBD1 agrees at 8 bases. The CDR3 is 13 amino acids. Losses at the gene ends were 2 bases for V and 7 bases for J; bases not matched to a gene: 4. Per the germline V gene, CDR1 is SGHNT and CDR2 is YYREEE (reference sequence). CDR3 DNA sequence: TGTGCCAGCAGCTTTCAGGGGGCATCTGGCTACACCTTC. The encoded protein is CASSFQGASGYTF.

The CDR3 loop is CAWSLFDGWNTEAFF. The DNA of the CDR3 is TGTGCCTGGAGTTTATTTGACGGCTGGAACACTGAAGCTTTCTTT. The chain recombines TRBV30 with TRBJ1-1; D unresolved. Germline CDR1 reads GTSNPN; CDR2 reads SVGIG (reference sequence). Between the trimmed V and J ends, which lost 2 bases and 1 base, there was a span of 14 bases. The CDR3 extends over 15 amino acids. The whole variable domain, filled in from reference TRBV30 and TRBJ1-1, reads SQTIHQWPATLVQPVGSPLSLECTVEGTSNPNLYWYRQAAGRGLQLLFYSVGIGQISSEVPQNLSASRPQDRQFILSSKKLLLSDSGFYLCAWSLFDGWNTEAFFGQGTRLTVV.

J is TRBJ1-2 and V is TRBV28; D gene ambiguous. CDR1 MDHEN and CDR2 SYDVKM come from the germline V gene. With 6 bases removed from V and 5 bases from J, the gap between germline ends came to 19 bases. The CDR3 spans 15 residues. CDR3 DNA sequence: TGTGCCAGCAGGTGGGGAGGGCCAAACTTTTATGGCTACACCTTC. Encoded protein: CASRWGGPNFYGYTF.

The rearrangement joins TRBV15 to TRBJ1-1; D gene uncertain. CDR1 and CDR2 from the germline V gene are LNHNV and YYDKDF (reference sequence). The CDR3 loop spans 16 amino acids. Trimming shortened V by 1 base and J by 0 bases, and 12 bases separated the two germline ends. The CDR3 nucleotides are TGTGCCACCAGCAGAGGGACGGAGGGCATGAACACTGAAGCTTTCTTT. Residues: CATSRGTEGMNTEAFF.

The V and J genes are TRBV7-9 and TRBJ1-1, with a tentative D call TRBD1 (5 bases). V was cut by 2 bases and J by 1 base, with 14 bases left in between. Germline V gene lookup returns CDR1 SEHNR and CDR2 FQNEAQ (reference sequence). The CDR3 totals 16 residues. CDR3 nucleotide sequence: TGTGCCAGCAGCTTACTTGGATCGGGGCCGAACACTGAAGCTTTCTTT. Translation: CASSLLGSGPNTEAFF. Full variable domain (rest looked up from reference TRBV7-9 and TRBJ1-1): DTGVSQNPRHKITKRGQNVTFRCDPISEHNRLYWYRQTLGQGPEFLTYFQNEAQLEKSRLLSDRFSAERPKGSFSTLEIQRTEQGDSAMYLCASSLLGSGPNTEAFFGQGTRLTVV.

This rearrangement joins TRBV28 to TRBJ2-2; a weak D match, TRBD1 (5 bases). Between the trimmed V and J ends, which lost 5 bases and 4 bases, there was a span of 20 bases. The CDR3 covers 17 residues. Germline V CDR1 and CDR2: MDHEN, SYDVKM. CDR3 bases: TGTGCCAGCAGTATTAGGGGTGCGGCAGCTGGCACCGGGGAGCTGTTTTTT. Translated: CASSIRGAAAGTGELFF.

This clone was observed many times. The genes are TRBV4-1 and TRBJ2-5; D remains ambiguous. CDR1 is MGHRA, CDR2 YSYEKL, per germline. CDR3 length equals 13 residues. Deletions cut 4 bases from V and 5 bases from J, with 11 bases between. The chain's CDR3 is CASSRGGLETQYF. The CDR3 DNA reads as TGCGCCAGCAGCCGAGGCGGCCTCGAGACCCAGTACTTC.

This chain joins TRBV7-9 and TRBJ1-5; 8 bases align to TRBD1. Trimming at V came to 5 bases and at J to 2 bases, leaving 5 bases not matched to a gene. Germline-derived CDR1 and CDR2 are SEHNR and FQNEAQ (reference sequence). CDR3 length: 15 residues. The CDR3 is CASSKDRVGNQPQHF. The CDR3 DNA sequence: TGTGCCAGCAGCAAGGACAGGGTAGGCAATCAGCCCCAGCATTTT.

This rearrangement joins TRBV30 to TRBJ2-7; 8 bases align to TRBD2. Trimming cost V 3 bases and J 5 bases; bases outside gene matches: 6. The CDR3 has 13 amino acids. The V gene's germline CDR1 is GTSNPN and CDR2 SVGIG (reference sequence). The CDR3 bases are TGTGCCTGGAGGCGGGCGGGAGGCCACGAGCAGTACTTC. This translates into CAWRRAGGHEQYF.

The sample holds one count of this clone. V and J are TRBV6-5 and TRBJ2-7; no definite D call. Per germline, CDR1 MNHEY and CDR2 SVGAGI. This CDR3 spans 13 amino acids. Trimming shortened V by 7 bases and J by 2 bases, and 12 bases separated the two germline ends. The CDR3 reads CASTSSAPYEQYF. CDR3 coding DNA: TGTGCCAGCACCTCCTCGGCCCCCTACGAGCAGTACTTC.

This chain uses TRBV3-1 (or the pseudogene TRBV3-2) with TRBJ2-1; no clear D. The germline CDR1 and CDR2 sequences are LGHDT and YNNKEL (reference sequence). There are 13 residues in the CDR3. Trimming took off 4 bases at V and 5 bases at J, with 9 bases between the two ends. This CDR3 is CASSLDLNNEQFF. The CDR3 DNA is TGTGCCAGCAGCCTAGACCTGAACAATGAGCAGTTCTTC.

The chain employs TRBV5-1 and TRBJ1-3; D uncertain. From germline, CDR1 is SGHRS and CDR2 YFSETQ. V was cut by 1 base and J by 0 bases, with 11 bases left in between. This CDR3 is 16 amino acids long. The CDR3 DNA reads TGCGCCAGCAGCTTGTCTGACACTACCTCTGGAAACACCATATATTTT. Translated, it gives CASSLSDTTSGNTIYF.

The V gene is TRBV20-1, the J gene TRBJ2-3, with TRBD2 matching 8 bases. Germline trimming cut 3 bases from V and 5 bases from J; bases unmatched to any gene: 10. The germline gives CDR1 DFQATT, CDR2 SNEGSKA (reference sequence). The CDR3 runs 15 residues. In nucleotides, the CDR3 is TGCAGTGCTAGTGATCGCGGGGGGTTTTTAGATACGCAGTATTTT. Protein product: CSASDRGGFLDTQYF.

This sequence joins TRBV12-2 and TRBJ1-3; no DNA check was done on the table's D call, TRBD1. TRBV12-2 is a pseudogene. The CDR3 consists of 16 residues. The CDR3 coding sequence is TGTGCAAGTCGCTCGACCGGGACAGGGGCTGGAAACACCATATATTTT. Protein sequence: CASRSTGTGAGNTIYF.

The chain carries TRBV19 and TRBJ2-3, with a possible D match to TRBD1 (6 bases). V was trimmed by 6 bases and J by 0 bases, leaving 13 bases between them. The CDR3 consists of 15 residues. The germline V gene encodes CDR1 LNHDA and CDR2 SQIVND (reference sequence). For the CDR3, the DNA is TGTGCCAGTAGCCCCGGACAGACTAGCACAGATACGCAGTATTTT. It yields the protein CASSPGQTSTDTQYF.

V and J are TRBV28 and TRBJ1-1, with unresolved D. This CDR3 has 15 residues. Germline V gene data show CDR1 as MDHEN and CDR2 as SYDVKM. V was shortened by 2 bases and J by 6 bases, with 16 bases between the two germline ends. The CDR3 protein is CASSLNPEGRAEAFF. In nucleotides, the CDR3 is TGTGCCAGCAGTTTAAACCCCGAAGGGAGGGCTGAAGCTTTCTTT. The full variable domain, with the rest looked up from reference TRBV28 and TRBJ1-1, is DVKVTQSSRYLVKRTGEKVFLECVQDMDHENMFWYRQDPGLGLRLIYFSYDVKMKEKGDIPEGYSVSREKKERFSLILESASTNQTSMYLCASSLNPEGRAEAFFGQGTRLTVV.

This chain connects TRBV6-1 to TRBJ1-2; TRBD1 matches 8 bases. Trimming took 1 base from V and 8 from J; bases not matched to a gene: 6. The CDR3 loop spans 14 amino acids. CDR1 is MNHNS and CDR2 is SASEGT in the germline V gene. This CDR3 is CASSEGDRGRGYTF. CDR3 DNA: TGTGCCAGCAGTGAAGGCGACAGGGGAAGAGGCTACACCTTC.

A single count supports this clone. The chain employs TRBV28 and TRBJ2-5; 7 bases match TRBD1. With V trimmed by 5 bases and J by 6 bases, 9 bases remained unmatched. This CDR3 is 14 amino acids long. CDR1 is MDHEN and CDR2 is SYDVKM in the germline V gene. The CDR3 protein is CASSPQTGPKTQYF. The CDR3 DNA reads TGTGCCAGCAGTCCCCAGACAGGGCCCAAGACCCAGTACTTC. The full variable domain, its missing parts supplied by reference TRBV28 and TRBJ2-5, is DVKVTQSSRYLVKRTGEKVFLECVQDMDHENMFWYRQDPGLGLRLIYFSYDVKMKEKGDIPEGYSVSREKKERFSLILESASTNQTSMYLCASSPQTGPKTQYFGPGTRLLVL.

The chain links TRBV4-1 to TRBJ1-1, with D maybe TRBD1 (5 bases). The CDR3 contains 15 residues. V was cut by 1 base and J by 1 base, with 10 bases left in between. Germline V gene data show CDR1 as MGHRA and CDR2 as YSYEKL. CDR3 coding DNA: TGCGCCAGCAGCCAAGTTAAGGGGCCGAACACTGAAGCTTTCTTT. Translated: CASSQVKGPNTEAFF.

CDR3 in amino acids: CASAGTGYRYEQYF. CDR3 sequence (DNA): TGTGCCAGCGCAGGGACAGGGTATCGCTACGAGCAGTACTTC. This chain uses TRBV28 with TRBJ2-7; 9 positions agree with TRBD1. The CDR3 totals 14 residues. J was trimmed by 3 bases and V by 8 bases; bases with no gene match: 8. Per the germline V gene, CDR1 is MDHEN and CDR2 is SYDVKM. Full variable domain (missing parts from reference TRBV28 and TRBJ2-7): DVKVTQSSRYLVKRTGEKVFLECVQDMDHENMFWYRQDPGLGLRLIYFSYDVKMKEKGDIPEGYSVSREKKERFSLILESASTNQTSMYLCASAGTGYRYEQYFGPGTRLTVT.

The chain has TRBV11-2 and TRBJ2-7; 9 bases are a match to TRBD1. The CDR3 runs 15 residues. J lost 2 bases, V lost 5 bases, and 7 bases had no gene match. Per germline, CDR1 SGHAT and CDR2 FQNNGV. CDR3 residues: CASSANRGLTYEQYF. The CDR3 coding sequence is TGTGCCAGCAGCGCAAACAGGGGGCTCACCTACGAGCAGTACTTC.